The clone carrying this TCR beta chain was observed a few times. Its specificity is unknown. Researchers prepared the TCRbeta library using unique molecular identifiers, the study reports. From the PCR reads, TCRdb called clonotypes with MiXCR, one entry per CDR3 protein. The sample yields 700,000 or so distinct CDR3 sequences, around 13% seen once. The entry originates in a study of T-cell reconstitution after alpha-beta-depleted transplantation in children. Study results and caveats: T-cell counts and diversity at one year post-transplant came mainly from newly produced T cells.

The V gene lost 3 bases and the J gene lost 8 bases, with 11 bases spanning the gap. This CDR3 is built from 13 residues. Germline V gene data show CDR1 as SGHTA and CDR2 as FQGNSA. The receptor was isolated from a girl aged 2 to 9 with congenital amegakaryocytic thrombocytopenia, due to receive a stem cell transplant. The rearrangement uses TRBV7-2 and TRBJ2-4, with D perhaps matching TRBD2 (5 bases). The source material was PBMCs, sampled before TCRalphabeta/CD19-depleted stem cell transplant. The CDR3 sequence: CASSLGRVDIQYF. The CDR3 coding sequence is TGTGCCAGCAGCTTGGGGAGAGTGGACATTCAGTACTTC.